This T cell receptor beta chain emerged from a study of naive and memory T cell subsets. This clonotype was picked up a small number of times. Its antigen is currently unknown. Broader study findings: Possibly reflecting memory cells re-expressing CD45RA, a few larger clonotypes occurred in naive repertoires, especially CD8. In CD4 and CD8 cells, diversity dropped from naive through EMRA. Findings for naive and memory subsets could not be checked against ground truth.

The CDR3 is 11 amino acids. Germline-derived CDR1 and CDR2 are ENHRY and SYGVKD. V was shortened by 10 bases and J by 6 bases, with 10 bases between the two germline ends. Both TRBC1 and TRBC2 were covered by a beta constant-region primer of two equimolar oligonucleotides. The ligated cDNA underwent four PCR rounds using SP2 and nested alpha and beta constant-region primers. TCRdb re-called the UMI-ligation and nested PCR reads through MiXCR, storing one row per CDR3 protein. The repertoire includes fewer than 150,000 distinct CDR3 sequences, about 20% of them detected once, and approximately 0.58% sits in the top ten.

This receptor was taken from a human donor in good health. This rearrangement joins TRBV10-3 to TRBJ2-1; a weak D match, TRBD2 (5 bases). The sequencing sample was made of naive CD8+ T cells from blood. CDR3 amino acids: CATLLGNEQFF. The DNA for the CDR3 is TGTGCCACCTTACTAGGCAATGAGCAGTTCTTC.